This TCR beta chain stems from a study of beta chain features in type 1 diabetes. Every isolated RNA sample was fully reverse transcribed, so sequencing captured expressed TCRB transcripts. Sequencing was performed with immunoSEQ multiplex PCR; in TCRdb, only in-frame clones are kept and a portion is missing. The table includes 300,000 to 400,000 clones, roughly 9.6% detected once. Overall study results and limits: It was among patients, rather than healthy donors, that naive, central memory and Treg TCRB repertoires appeared more similar.

Populations obtained by sorting all exceeded 95% purity. This clone was seen only a few times. The target antigen is unknown. The sample was naive CD4+ T cells from blood. The sequence derives from a woman aged 25 to 39 in good health.

The CDR3 coding sequence is TGTGCCAGCAGCAGGACAGGGTCGAGCGGGGAGCTGTTTTTT. This codes for CASSRTGSSGELFF. J is TRBJ2-2 and V is TRBV9; 8 bases are a match to TRBD1. CDR3 length equals 14 residues. V was clipped by 4 bases and J by 7 bases; unmatched bases: 6. The germline CDR1 and CDR2 sequences are SGDLS and YYNGEE.